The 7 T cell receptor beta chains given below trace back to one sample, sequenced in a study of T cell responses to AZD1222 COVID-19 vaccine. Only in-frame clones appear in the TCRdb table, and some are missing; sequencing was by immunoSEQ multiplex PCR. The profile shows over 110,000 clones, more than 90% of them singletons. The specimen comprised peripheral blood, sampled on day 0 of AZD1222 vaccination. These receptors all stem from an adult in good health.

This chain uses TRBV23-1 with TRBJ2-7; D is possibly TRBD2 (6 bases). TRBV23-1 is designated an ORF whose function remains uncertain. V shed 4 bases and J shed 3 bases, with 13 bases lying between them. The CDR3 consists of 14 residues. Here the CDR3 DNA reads TGCGCCAGCAGTCCTCCGGGACTCCTCTACGAGCAGTACTTC. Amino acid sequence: CASSPPGLLYEQYF.

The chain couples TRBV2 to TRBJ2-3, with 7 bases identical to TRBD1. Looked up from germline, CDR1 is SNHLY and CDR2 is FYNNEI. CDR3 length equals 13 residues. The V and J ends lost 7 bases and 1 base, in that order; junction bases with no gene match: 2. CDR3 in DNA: TGTGCCAGCAACGACAGGGGCACAGATACGCAGTATTTT. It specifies CASNDRGTDTQYF.

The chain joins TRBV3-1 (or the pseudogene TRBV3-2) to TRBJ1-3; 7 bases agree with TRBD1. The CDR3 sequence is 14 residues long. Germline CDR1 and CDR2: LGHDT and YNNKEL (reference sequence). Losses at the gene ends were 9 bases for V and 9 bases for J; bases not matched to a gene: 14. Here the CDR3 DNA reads TGTGCCAGTACAGGGGCTCCCTCGGGTGGCACCATATATTTT. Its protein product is CASTGAPSGGTIYF.

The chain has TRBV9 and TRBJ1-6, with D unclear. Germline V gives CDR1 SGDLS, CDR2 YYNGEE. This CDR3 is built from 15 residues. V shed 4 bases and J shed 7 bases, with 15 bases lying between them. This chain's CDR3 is CASSPHGPPNSPLHF. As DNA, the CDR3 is TGTGCCAGCAGCCCCCACGGTCCTCCAAATTCACCCCTCCACTTT.

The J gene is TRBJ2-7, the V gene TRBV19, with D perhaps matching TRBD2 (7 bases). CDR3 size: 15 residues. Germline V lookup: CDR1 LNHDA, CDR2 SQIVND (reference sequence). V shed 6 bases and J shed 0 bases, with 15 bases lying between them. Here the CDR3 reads CASRGAGTTSYEQYF. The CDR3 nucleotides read TGTGCCAGTAGGGGGGCCGGGACTACCTCCTACGAGCAGTACTTC.

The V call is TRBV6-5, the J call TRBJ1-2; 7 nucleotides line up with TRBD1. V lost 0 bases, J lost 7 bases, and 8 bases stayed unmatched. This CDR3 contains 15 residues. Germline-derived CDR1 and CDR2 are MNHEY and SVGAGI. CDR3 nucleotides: TGTGCCAGCAGTTACTCGACTAAGGGGGCTAGTGGCTACACCTTC. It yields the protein CASSYSTKGASGYTF.

CDR3 region: CAWSDAGTGYGYTF. DNA for the CDR3: TGTGCCTGGAGTGATGCAGGGACTGGCTATGGCTACACCTTC. The chain uses TRBV30 and TRBJ1-2; D is possibly TRBD1 (5 bases). From germline, CDR1 is GTSNPN and CDR2 SVGIG (reference sequence). Trimming cost V 1 base and J 4 bases, with 13 bases left between them. The CDR3 spans 14 residues.